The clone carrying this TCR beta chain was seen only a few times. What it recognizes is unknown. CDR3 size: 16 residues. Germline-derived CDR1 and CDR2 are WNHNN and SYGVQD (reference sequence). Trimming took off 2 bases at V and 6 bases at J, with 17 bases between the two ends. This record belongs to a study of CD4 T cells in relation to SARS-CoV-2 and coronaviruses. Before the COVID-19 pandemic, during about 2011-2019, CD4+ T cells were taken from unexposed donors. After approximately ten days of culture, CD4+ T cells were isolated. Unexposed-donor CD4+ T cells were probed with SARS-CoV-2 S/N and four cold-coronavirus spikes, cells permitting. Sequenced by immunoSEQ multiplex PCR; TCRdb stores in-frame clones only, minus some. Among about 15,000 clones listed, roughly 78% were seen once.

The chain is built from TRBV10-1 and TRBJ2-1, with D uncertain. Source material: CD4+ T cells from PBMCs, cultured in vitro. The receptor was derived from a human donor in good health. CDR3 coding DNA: TGCGCCAGCAGTGAGGTCGTCACCCCGGATGTCAATGAGCAGTTCTTC. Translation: CASSEVVTPDVNEQFF.